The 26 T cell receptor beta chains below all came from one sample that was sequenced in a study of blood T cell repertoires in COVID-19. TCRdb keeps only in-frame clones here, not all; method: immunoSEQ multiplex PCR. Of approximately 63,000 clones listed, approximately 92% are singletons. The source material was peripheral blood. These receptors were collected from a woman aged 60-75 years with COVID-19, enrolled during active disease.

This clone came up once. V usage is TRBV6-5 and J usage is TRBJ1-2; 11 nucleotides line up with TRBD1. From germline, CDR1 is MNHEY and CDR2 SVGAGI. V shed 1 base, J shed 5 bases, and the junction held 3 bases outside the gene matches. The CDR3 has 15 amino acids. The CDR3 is CASSYYRDRGYGYTF. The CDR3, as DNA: TGTGCCAGCAGTTACTACCGGGACAGGGGGTATGGCTACACCTTC.

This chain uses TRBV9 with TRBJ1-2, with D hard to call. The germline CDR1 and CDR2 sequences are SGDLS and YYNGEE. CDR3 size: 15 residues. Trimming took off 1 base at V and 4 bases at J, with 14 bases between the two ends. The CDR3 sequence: CASSVTTTARYGYTF. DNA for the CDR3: TGTGCCAGCAGCGTAACGACAACCGCCCGCTATGGCTACACCTTC.

In DNA, the CDR3 is TGTGCCTGGAGTGCCCAACAGGGTACCAATTCACCCCTCCACTTT. Protein: CAWSAQQGTNSPLHF. The rearrangement joins TRBV30 to TRBJ1-6; the D gene is possibly TRBD1 (6 bases). This CDR3 comprises 15 residues. V dropped 1 base and J dropped 7 bases, with 14 bases sitting between them. In germline, CDR1 is GTSNPN, CDR2 SVGIG (reference sequence).

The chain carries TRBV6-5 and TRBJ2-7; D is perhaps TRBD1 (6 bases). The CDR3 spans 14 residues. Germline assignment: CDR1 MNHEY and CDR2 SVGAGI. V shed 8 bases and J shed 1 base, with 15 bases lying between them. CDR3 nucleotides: TGTGCCAGCTCACAGGGCCTCGAATCCTACGAGCAGTACTTC. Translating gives CASSQGLESYEQYF.

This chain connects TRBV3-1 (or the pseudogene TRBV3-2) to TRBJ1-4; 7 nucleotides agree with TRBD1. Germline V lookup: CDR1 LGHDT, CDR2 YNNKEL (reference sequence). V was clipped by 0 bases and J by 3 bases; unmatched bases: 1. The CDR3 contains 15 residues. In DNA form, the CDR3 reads TGTGCCAGCAGCCAAGAGGGGACAGCTAATGAAAAACTGTTTTTT. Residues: CASSQEGTANEKLFF.

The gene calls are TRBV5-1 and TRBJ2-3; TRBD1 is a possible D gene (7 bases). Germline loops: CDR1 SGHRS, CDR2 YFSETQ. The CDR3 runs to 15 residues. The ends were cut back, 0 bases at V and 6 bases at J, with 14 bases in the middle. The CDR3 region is CASSLAARGRDTQYF. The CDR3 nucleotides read TGCGCCAGCAGCTTGGCCGCCAGGGGGAGGGATACGCAGTATTTT.

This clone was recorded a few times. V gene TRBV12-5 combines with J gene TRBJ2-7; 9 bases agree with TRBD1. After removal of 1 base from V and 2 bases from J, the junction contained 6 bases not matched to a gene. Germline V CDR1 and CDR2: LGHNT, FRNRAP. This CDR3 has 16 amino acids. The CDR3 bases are TGTGCTAGTGGTTTGGAATCCGGGACAGGGACCTACGAGCAGTACTTC. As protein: CASGLESGTGTYEQYF.

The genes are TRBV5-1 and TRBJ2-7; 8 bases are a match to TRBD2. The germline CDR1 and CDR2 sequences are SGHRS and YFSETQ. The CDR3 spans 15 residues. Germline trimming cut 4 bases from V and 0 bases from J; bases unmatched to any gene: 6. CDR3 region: CASSSLAGLSYEQYF. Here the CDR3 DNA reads TGCGCCAGCAGCAGTCTAGCGGGCCTCTCCTACGAGCAGTACTTC.

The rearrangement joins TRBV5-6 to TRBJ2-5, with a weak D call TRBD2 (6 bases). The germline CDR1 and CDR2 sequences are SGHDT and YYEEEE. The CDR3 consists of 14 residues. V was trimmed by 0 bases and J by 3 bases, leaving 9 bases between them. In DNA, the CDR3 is TGTGCCAGCAGCTTGGTGGGAGGAGAAGAGACCCAGTACTTC. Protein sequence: CASSLVGGEETQYF.

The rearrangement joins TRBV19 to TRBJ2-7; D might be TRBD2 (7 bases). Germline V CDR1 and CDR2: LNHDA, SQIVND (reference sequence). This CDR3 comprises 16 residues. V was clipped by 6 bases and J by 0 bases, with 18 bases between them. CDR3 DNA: TGTGCCAGTAGCCGTGGAGGGGGGGATAACTCCTACGAGCAGTACTTC. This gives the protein CASSRGGGDNSYEQYF.

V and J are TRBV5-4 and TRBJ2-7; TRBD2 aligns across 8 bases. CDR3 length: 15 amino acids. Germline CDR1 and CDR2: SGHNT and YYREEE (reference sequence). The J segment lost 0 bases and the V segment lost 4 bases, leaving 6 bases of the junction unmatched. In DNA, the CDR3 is TGTGCCAGCAGCGGCACGGGGGGGTTCTCCTACGAGCAGTACTTC. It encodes CASSGTGGFSYEQYF.

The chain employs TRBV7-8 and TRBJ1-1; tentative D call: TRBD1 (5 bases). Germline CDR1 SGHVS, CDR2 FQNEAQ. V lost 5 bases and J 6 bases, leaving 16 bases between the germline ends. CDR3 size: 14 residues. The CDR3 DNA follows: TGTGCCAGCAGCGCCCAGGGTAGGTGGCCTGAAGCTTTCTTT. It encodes CASSAQGRWPEAFF.

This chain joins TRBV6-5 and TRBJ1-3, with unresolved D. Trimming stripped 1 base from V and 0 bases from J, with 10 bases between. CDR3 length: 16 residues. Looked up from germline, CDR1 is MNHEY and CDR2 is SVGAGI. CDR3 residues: CASSYYRETSGNTIYF. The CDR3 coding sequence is TGTGCCAGCAGTTACTATCGGGAGACCTCTGGAAACACCATATATTTT.

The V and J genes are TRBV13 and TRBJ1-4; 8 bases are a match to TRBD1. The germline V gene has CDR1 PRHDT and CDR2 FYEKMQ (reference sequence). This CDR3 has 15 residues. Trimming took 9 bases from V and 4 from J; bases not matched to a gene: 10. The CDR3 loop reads CASGDRGLLNEKLFF. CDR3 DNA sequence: TGTGCCAGTGGCGACAGGGGCCTTCTTAATGAAAAACTGTTTTTT.

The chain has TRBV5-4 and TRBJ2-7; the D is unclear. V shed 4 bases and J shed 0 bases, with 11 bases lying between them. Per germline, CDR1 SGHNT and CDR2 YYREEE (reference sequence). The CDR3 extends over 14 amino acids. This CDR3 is CASSPQSSSYEQYF. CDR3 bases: TGTGCCAGCAGCCCCCAATCTAGCTCCTACGAGCAGTACTTC.

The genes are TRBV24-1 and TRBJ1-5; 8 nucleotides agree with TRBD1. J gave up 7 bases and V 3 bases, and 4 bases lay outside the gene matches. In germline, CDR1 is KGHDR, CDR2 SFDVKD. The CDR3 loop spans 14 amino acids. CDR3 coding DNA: TGTGCCACCAGTGATCCAGGGGGCTGGCAGCCCCAGCATTTT. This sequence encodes CATSDPGGWQPQHF.

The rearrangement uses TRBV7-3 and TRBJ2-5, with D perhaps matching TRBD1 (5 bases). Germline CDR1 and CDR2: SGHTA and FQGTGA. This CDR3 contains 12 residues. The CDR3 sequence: CAPLQGRETQYF. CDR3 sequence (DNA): TGTGCTCCCCTGCAGGGAAGAGAGACCCAGTACTTC.

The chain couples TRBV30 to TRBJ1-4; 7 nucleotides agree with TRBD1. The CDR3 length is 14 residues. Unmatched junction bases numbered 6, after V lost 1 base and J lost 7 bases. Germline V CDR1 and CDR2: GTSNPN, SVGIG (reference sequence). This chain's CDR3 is CAWSAQGLPEKLFF. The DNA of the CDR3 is TGTGCCTGGAGTGCACAGGGGTTGCCTGAAAAACTGTTTTTT.

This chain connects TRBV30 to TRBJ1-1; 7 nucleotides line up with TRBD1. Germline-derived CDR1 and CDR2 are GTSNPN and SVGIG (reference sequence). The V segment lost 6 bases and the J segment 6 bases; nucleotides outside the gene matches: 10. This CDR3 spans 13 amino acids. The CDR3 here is CACLRGRSAEAFF. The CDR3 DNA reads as TGTGCCTGCCTCAGGGGGAGAAGCGCTGAAGCTTTCTTT.

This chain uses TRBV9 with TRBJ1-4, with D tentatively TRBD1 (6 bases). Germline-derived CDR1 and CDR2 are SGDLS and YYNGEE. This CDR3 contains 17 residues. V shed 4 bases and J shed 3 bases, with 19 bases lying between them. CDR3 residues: CASSSRRGGSSNEKLFF. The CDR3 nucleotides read TGTGCCAGCAGCTCCCGTAGGGGGGGGTCGTCTAATGAAAAACTGTTTTTT.

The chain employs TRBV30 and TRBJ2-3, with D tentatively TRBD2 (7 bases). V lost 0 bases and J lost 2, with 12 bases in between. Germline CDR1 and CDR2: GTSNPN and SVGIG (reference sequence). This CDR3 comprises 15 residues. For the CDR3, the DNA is TGTGCCTGGAGTGTAGGGGGGGATAACACAGATACGCAGTATTTT. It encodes CAWSVGGDNTDTQYF.

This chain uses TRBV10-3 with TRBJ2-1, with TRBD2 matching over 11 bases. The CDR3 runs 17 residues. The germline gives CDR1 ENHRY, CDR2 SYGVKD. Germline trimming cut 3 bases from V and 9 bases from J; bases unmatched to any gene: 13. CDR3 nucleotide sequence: TGTGCCATCAGTGACTCGGGACTAGCGGAAGGCAGGGGTGAGCAGTTCTTC. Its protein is CAISDSGLAEGRGEQFF.

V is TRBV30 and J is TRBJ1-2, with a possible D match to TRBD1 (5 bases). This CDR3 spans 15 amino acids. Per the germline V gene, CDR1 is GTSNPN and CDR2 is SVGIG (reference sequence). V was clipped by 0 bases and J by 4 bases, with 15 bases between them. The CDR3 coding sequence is TGTGCCTGGAGTGTACGGTCAGGGAGGTCCTATGGCTACACCTTC. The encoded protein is CAWSVRSGRSYGYTF.

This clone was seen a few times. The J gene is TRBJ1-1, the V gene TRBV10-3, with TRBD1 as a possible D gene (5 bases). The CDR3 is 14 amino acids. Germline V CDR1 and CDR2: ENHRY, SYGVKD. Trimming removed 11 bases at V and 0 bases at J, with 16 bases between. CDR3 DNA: TGTGCCGTTGGGGGGAGGCAGATGAACACTGAAGCTTTCTTT. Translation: CAVGGRQMNTEAFF.

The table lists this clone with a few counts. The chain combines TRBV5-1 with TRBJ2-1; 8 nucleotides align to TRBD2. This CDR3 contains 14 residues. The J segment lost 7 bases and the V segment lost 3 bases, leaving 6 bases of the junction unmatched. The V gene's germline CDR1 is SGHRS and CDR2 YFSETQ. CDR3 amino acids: CASSSGTSMNEQFF. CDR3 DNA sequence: TGCGCCAGCAGCTCCGGGACTAGTATGAATGAGCAGTTCTTC.

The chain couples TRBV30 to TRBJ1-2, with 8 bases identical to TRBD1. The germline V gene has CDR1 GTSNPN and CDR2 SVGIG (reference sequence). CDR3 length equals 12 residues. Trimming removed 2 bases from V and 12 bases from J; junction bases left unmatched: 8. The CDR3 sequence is CAWSRDRPENTF. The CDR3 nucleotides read TGTGCCTGGAGTCGGGACAGGCCCGAGAACACCTTC.